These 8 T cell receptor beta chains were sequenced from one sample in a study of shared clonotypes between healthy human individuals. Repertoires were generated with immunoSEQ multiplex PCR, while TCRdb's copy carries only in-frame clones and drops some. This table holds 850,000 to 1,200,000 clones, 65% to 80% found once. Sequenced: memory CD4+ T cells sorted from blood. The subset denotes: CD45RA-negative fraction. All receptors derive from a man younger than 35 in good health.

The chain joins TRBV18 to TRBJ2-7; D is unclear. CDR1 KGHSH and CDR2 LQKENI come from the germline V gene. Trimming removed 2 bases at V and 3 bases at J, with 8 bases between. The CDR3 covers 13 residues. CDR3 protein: CASSPEVDYEQYF. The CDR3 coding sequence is TGTGCCAGCTCACCAGAAGTTGACTACGAGCAGTACTTC.

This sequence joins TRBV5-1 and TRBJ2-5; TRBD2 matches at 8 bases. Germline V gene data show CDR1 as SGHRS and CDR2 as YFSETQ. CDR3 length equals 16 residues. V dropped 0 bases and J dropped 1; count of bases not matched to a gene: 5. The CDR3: CASSLVSRGAQETQYF. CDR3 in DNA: TGCGCCAGCAGCTTGGTCTCGCGGGGGGCCCAAGAGACCCAGTACTTC. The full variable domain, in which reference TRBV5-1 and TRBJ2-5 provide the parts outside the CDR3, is KAGVTQTPRYLIKTRGQQVTLSCSPISGHRSVSWYQQTPGQGLQFLFEYFSETQRNKGNFPGRFSGRQFSNSRSEMNVSTLELGDSALYLCASSLVSRGAQETQYFGPGTRLLVL.

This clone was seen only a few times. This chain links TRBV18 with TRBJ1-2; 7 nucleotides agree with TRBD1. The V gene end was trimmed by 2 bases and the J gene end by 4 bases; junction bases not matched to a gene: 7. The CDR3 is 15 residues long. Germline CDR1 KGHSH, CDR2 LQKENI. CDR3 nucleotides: TGTGCCAGCTCACCAGCTCTAGACAGGGTCTATGGCTACACCTTC. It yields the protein CASSPALDRVYGYTF.

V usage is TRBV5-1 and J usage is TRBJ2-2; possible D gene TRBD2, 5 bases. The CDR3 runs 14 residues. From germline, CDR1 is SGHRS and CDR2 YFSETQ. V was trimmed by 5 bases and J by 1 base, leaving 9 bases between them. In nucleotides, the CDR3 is TGCGCCAGCAGGGAACGGGGGAACACCGGGGAGCTGTTTTTT. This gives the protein CASRERGNTGELFF.

CDR3 bases: TGCGCCAGCAGTGATGGGGCCTGGGACAGCTCCTACAATGAGCAGTTCTTC. Protein product: CASSDGAWDSSYNEQFF. The chain is built from TRBV10-2 and TRBJ2-1; 7 bases match TRBD1. In germline, CDR1 is WSHSY, CDR2 SAAADI. The CDR3 covers 17 residues. With 3 bases clipped from V and 0 bases from J, the junction kept 8 bases outside the gene matches.

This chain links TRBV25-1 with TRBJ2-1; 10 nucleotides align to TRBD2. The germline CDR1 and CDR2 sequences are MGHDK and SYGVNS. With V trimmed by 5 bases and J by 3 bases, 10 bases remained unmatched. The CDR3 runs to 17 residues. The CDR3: CASSLNQGLALYNEQFF. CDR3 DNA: TGTGCCAGCAGTCTCAACCAGGGACTAGCGCTCTACAATGAGCAGTTCTTC.

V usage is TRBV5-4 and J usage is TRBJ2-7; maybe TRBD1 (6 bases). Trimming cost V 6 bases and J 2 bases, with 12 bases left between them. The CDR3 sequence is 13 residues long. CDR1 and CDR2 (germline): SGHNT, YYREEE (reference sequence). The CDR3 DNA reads TGTGCCAGCAACTCAGACAGGACCTACGAGCAGTACTTC. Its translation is CASNSDRTYEQYF.

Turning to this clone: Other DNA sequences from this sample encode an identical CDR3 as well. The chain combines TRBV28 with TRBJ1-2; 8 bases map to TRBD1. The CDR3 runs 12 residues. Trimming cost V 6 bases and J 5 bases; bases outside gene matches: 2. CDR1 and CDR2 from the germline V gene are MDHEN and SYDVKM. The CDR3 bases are TGTGCCAGCAGCGACAGGGGTTATGGCTACACCTTC. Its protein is CASSDRGYGYTF.